This paragraph covers one TCR beta chain sequence. Its antigen is unknown. This entry is derived from a study of T cell repertoires in cytomegalovirus infection. Study outcomes and limitations: Individuals carrying CMV plus the relevant HLA were identified by cumulative frequency of public TCR beta families. Within the response measured ex vivo, HLA-C-restricted CMV-specific TCR beta clonotypes were dominant.

TCRdb redid the calling of the reads with MiXCR, one entry per CDR3 protein. Of approximately 73,000 distinct CDR3 sequences in the sample, approximately 40% were seen once. V lost 1 base and J lost 3; bases outside the gene matches: 8. This CDR3 has 17 amino acids. Germline V gene lookup returns CDR1 MNHNS and CDR2 SASEGT. Sequenced here: CD8+ T cells from cultured PBMCs, sampled from culture after CMV antigen stimulation. The rearrangement uses TRBV6-1 and TRBJ2-1, with 8 bases lining up with TRBD1. This clonotype originated in a human donor in good health (CMV status not recorded). Some clones in this sample may be carry-over from other donors' samples. The CDR3 DNA sequence: TGTGCCAGCAGTGAAGTAGGACAGGGAAGTCTCTACAATGAGCAGTTCTTC. Its protein product is CASSEVGQGSLYNEQFF.